Presented here are 4 T cell receptor beta chains from one specimen sequenced in a study of blood T cell repertoires in COVID-19 (dated by TCRdb to 2019 to 2021). Libraries were built with the immunoSEQ multiplex PCR assay. This is the immuneACCESS table as TCRdb keeps it, with only in-frame sequences that have V and J called. A part of the clones is gone; compared with another copy, unresolved V genes explain less than half, and the rest is unexplained. The sample profile shows 130,000 to 150,000 clones; around 81% of them were found once. The top ten hold 7% to 10% of the sample. The sample consisted of peripheral blood. Receptors were obtained from a human donor with acute or convalescent COVID-19. The donor label of this sample is uncertain.

V and J are TRBV7-2 and TRBJ2-5, with 8 bases matching TRBD2. CDR3 length: 15 amino acids. Germline lookup yields CDR1 SGHTA and CDR2 FQGNSA. Trimming at V came to 5 bases and at J to 5 bases, leaving 10 bases not matched to a gene. The CDR3 spells CASSQSGGTAETQYF. The CDR3 bases are TGTGCCAGCAGCCAAAGCGGGGGTACAGCGGAGACCCAGTACTTC.

This chain links TRBV14 with TRBJ2-3; no firm D call. The CDR3 runs to 18 residues. Germline CDR1 reads SGHDN; CDR2 reads FVKESK. V lost 2 bases, J lost 0 bases, and 18 bases lay in between. The CDR3 nucleotides are TGTGCCAGCAGCCAATCGTACCCGGGTAATCCTAGCACAGATACGCAGTATTTT. Translation: CASSQSYPGNPSTDTQYF.

The V call is TRBV11-2, the J call TRBJ1-1, with a possible D match to TRBD1 (6 bases). The CDR3 contains 15 residues. The germline CDR1 and CDR2 sequences are SGHAT and FQNNGV. Trimming removed 4 bases from V and 2 bases from J, with 14 bases in between. The CDR3 DNA reads as TGTGCCAGCAGCTCCCCAGGGGTCAGAAACACTGAAGCTTTCTTT. Translated: CASSSPGVRNTEAFF.

The V and J genes are TRBV7-9 and TRBJ1-1; 11 bases map to TRBD1. This CDR3 has 16 amino acids. The V gene end was trimmed by 5 bases and the J gene end by 3 bases; junction bases not matched to a gene: 8. The germline CDR1 and CDR2 sequences are SEHNR and FQNEAQ (reference sequence). The CDR3 reads CASSLGQGAYDTEAFF. CDR3 in DNA: TGTGCCAGCAGCCTTGGACAGGGGGCGTATGACACTGAAGCTTTCTTT.